The entry that follows covers one T cell receptor (beta chain) sequence. This clone's antigen is unknown. No base quality values were provided; no much bigger clone lies one nucleotide off. The ViraFEST assay stimulated PBMC with viral peptide pools and then used TCR sequencing to identify antigen-specific CD4+ T cell clonotypes by expansion. After approximately eleven days of culture, CD4+ T cells were isolated with the EasySep CD4+ T cell isolation kit. Healthy vaccine recipients had no prior SARS-CoV-2 infection, confirmed by negative nucleocapsid antibodies before and after vaccination. Fewer than 2.5 million PBMC per well were cultured in IMDM with approximately 5% human AB serum, around 9.1 IU/ml IL-2 and gentamicin, plus 10 ug/ml peptides. On days 3 and 7, half of the culture medium was replaced with fresh IL-2-containing medium. Unless noted otherwise, every peptide stimulation condition was cultured in triplicate wells. PBMC were separated from whole blood using Ficoll-Paque Plus gradient centrifugation and were then either cryopreserved at -140C or used fresh. The overlapping peptide pools covered the spike proteins of SARS-CoV-2 as well as those of the common cold coronaviruses HCoV-NL63, HCoV-OC43 and HCoV-229E. The QIAamp micro DNA kit was used to extract genomic DNA from the cultured CD4+ T cells.

Library preparation was by the immunoSEQ multiplex PCR assay. DNA from the CD4+ T cells that had been cultured and isolated underwent TCR beta CDR3 sequencing. Per the original workflow: Non-productive TCR sequences were removed and reads were trimmed to the CDR3 region, keeping CDR3s of at least 7 amino acids. The MANAFEST web app was used to identify antigen-specific clonotypes by comparing expansion in peptide wells with expansion in reference cultures. To be called positive, a clone needed expansion at FDR<0.05 compared with the reference and with all other wells, an odds ratio greater than 5, and a frequency greater than 0.1% in two replicate wells. A clonotype was called cross-reactive if it was significantly expanded both in SARS-CoV-2 spike wells and in at least one common cold coronavirus spike condition. CDR3 similarity was assessed by Levenshtein distance using the stringdist R package, and unrooted trees were constructed with ape in R 3.6.1. TCRdb took over this immuneACCESS table, retaining in-frame rearrangements with V and J assigned. Such tables are incomplete; in checked studies, under half of the missing clones stem from an unresolved V gene, and the remainder is unexplained. V, J and clone size were drawn from that table, and D and trimming were deduced from the DNA. The sample yields approximately 30,000 clones; 72% were counted once. The leading ten clones occupy about 10% of the sample.

These data come from a study of vaccination effects on CD4 cells after COVID-19 (dated by TCRdb to between 2021 and 2024). Background for the entire study: Each participant received two doses of an mRNA SARS-CoV-2 vaccine, either BNT162b2 or mRNA-1273. In the study, cultures from other donors were sequenced using the Oncomine TCR Beta short-read assay on an Illumina iSeq 100. In both COVID-19 convalescent patients and infection-naive vaccine recipients, the study compared SARS-CoV-2 spike-specific CD4+ TCR repertoires from before mRNA vaccination with those from after it. The full study included over 8 COVID-19 convalescent patients and a few SARS-CoV-2-naive healthy vaccine recipients. Results the study describes overall, beyond this receptor: Only a small number of convalescent patients were included, and no early post-infection timepoints were available, which limited the study. Clones induced by infection and clones induced by vaccination both contracted markedly at late timepoints after vaccination, which fits with T cell responses waning over time. Among healthy vaccine recipients, nearly all vaccine-induced clones were SARS-CoV-2 mono-reactive, and just 1 of 255 was cross-reactive with common cold coronaviruses.

The specimen comprised CD4+ T cells from PBMCs cultured with SARS-CoV-2 spike peptides, sampled before COVID-19 vaccination. The sample's cell subset or site label is to be understood as: SARS-CoV-2 spike overlapping peptide pool stimulation. This TCR was recovered from a human donor who received a COVID-19 vaccine.

The CDR3 protein: CASSVRQQSGNTIYF. The nucleotides are TGTGCCAGCAGTGTAAGGCAGCAGTCCGGAAACACCATATATTTT. This chain is built from TRBV2 and TRBJ1-3, with the D segment identity uncertain. The cysteine opens and the phenylalanine closes a CDR3 of 15 amino acids. Only the CDR3 part of the read is kept: 45 bases, read in frame from the first base. V is clipped by 4 bases and J by 4 bases, and the sequence between their germline boundaries is 14 bases long. From a lookup of the germline V gene, CDR1 and CDR2 are SNHLY and FYNNEI.